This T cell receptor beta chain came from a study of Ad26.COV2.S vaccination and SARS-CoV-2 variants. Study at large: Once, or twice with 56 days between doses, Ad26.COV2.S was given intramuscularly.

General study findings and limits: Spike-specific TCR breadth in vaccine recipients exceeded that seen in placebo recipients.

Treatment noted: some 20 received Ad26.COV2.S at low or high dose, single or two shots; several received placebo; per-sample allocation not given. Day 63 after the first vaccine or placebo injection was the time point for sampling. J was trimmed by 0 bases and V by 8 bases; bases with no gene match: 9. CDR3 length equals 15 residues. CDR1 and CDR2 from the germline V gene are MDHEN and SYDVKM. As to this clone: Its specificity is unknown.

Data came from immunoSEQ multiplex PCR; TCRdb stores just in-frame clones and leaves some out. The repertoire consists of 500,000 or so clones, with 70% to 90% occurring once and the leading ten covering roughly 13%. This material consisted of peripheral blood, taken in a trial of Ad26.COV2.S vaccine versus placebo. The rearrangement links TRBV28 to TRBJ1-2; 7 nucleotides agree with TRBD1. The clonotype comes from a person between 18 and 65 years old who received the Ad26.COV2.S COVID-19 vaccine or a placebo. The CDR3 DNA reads TGTGCCAGCCGTCTTAAGGACAGGCCTAACTATGGCTACACCTTC. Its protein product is CASRLKDRPNYGYTF.